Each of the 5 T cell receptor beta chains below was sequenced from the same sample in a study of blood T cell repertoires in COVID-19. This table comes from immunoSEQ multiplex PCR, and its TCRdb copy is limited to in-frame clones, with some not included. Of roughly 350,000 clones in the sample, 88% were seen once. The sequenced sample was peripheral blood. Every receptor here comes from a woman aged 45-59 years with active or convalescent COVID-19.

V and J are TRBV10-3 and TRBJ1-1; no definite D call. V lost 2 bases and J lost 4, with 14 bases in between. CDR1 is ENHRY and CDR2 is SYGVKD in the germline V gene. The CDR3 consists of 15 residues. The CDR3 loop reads CAISEEAGMGTEAFF. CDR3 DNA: TGTGCCATCAGTGAGGAGGCGGGAATGGGCACTGAAGCTTTCTTT.

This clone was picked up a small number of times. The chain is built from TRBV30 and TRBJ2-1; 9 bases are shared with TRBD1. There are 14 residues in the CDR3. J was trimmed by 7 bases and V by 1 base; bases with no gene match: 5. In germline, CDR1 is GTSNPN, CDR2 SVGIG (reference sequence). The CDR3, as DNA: TGTGCCTGGAGTGCGGGACAGGGAGGTAATGAGCAGTTCTTC. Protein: CAWSAGQGGNEQFF. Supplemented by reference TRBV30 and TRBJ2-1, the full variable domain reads SQTIHQWPATLVQPVGSPLSLECTVEGTSNPNLYWYRQAAGRGLQLLFYSVGIGQISSEVPQNLSASRPQDRQFILSSKKLLLSDSGFYLCAWSAGQGGNEQFFGPGTRLTVL.

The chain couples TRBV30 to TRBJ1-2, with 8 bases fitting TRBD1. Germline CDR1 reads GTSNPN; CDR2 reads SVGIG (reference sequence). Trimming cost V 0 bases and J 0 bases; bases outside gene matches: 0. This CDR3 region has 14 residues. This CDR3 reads CAWSVDRANYGYTF. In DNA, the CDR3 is TGTGCCTGGAGTGTGGACAGGGCTAACTATGGCTACACCTTC.

DNA of the CDR3: TGTGCCAGCAGTGCTTTTTCGGAGACCCAGTACTTC. Protein sequence: CASSAFSETQYF. This chain uses TRBV2 with TRBJ2-5; D gene ambiguous. CDR3 length: 12 residues. CDR1 is SNHLY, CDR2 FYNNEI, per germline. The germline V and J ends were trimmed by 4 bases and 5 bases, with 8 bases remaining between them.

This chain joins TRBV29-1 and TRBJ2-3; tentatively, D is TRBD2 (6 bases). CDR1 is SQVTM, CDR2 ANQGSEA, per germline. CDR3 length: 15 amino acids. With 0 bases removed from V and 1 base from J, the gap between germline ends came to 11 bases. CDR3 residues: CSVEEAGHGTDTQYF. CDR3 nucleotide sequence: TGCAGCGTTGAAGAGGCGGGGCATGGCACAGATACGCAGTATTTT.